Sequencing of this T cell receptor (beta chain) was carried out in a study of T cell changes during pregnancy in multiple sclerosis. Using immunoSEQ multiplex PCR, the repertoire was profiled, and TCRdb retains in-frame clones only, with some absent. The sample lists 25,000 to 30,000 clones, 75% to 90% occurring once. V lost 4 bases and J lost 2, with 17 bases in between. CDR3 size: 16 residues. Germline loops: CDR1 SGHRS, CDR2 YFSETQ. This TCR derives from a female donor with multiple sclerosis, enrolled in a pregnancy study. The chain employs TRBV5-1 and TRBJ2-3; D possibly corresponds to TRBD1 (6 bases). Material: CD4+ T cells from peripheral blood mononuclear cells, obtained in the second trimester of pregnancy. As DNA, the CDR3 is TGCGCCAGCAGCGTGGGACACAGGGTCGCCACAGATACGCAGTATTTT. It codes for CASSVGHRVATDTQYF.